Here is one T cell receptor beta chain with its context. Its antigen remains unknown. These data originate in a study of cytomegalovirus exposure and HLA in healthy donors. Looking at the study overall: The approximately 120 validation repertoires, a later analysis reported, used the same platform as the approximately 670 first-cohort repertoires.

Separate from the 666-subject first cohort was the roughly 120-subject validation cohort, to which the donors belonged. Whole-study findings and limits: Generally TCR sequences proved uncommon, though certain public TCRs appeared in numerous donors. High specificity and sensitivity for cytomegalovirus status were reported for the classifier.

Germline V gene sequence: CDR1 SGHTA, CDR2 FQGNSA. The CDR3 is made up of 16 amino acids. V was cut by 5 bases and J by 0 bases, with 16 bases left in between. Some clones are missing from TCRdb's copy, which holds only in-frame ones; the method was immunoSEQ multiplex PCR. The table has more than 45,000 clones, about 88% seen once. The chain is built from TRBV7-2 and TRBJ2-5, with TRBD2 as a possible D gene (5 bases). This TCR came from a woman younger than 35 in good health and CMV-seronegative. The sequencing input was PBMCs. CDR3 sequence reads: CASSLVPSPNQETQYF. The CDR3 DNA is TGTGCCAGCAGCCTAGTGCCTAGCCCGAACCAAGAGACCCAGTACTTC. Drawing the rest from reference TRBV7-2 and TRBJ2-5, the complete variable domain is GAGVSQSPSNKVTEKGKDVELRCDPISGHTALYWYRQSLGQGLEFLIYFQGNSAPDKSGLPSDRFSAERTGGSVSTLTIQRTQQEDSAVYLCASSLVPSPNQETQYFGPGTRLLVL.